A single sample gave rise to the 29 T cell receptor beta chains below, sequenced in a study of T cell repertoires in cytomegalovirus infection. TCRdb redid the calling of the reads with MiXCR, one entry per CDR3 protein. This table has some 480,000 distinct CDR3 sequences, 30% to 40% appearing once. These TCRs' antigens remain unknown. The material sequenced was cultured PBMCs, taken from culture after CMV antigen stimulation. These receptor sequences come from a human donor in good health (CMV status not recorded). Some clones in this sample may be carry-over from other donors' samples.

The chain employs TRBV20-1 and TRBJ1-2, with D perhaps matching TRBD1 (5 bases). Germline-derived CDR1 and CDR2 are DFQATT and SNEGSKA (reference sequence). V gave up 0 bases and J gave up 0 bases, with 14 bases separating them. The CDR3 extends over 16 amino acids. CDR3 DNA: TGCAGTGCTAGAGAGGTCAGGGCACCTACTAACTATGGCTACACCTTC. The encoded protein is CSAREVRAPTNYGYTF.

This sequence joins TRBV27 and TRBJ1-5; D call uncertain. CDR3 length equals 15 residues. Deletions cut 1 base from V and 1 base from J, with 8 bases between. Germline lookup yields CDR1 MNHEY and CDR2 SMNVEV (reference sequence). CDR3 sequence (DNA): TGTGCCAGCAGTTTATTGGCGGCCAGCAATCAGCCCCAGCATTTT. It is translated as CASSLLAASNQPQHF.

This clonotype was observed once. The chain is built from TRBV12-3 or TRBV12-4 and TRBJ2-3; the match to TRBD2 covers 10 bases. The J segment lost 3 bases and the V segment lost 5 bases, leaving 11 bases of the junction unmatched. The CDR3 has 17 amino acids. CDR3 sequence (DNA): TGTGCCAGCAGTCCTAGGCCTTCTAGCGGGAGAACAGATACGCAGTATTTT. This encodes CASSPRPSSGRTDTQYF.

This clonotype showed up many times. This chain uses TRBV7-9 with TRBJ2-3; TRBD1 matches 7 bases. The CDR3 sequence is 15 residues long. Germline-derived CDR1 and CDR2 are SEHNR and FQNEAQ (reference sequence). After removal of 5 bases from V and 2 bases from J, the junction contained 7 bases not matched to a gene. The CDR3 here is CASSRKGQFTDTQYF. The CDR3 nucleotides read TGTGCCAGCAGCCGCAAGGGACAGTTCACAGATACGCAGTATTTT.

The rearrangement links TRBV6-1 to TRBJ1-5; D remains unclear. This CDR3 has 15 residues. Germline V gene data show CDR1 as MNHNS and CDR2 as SASEGT. Trimming cost V 6 bases and J 1 base, with 13 bases left between them. CDR3 residues: CASRELLGSNQPQHF. The CDR3 DNA reads as TGTGCCAGCAGGGAATTATTGGGGAGCAATCAGCCCCAGCATTTT.

This clonotype was detected a few times. The rearrangement uses TRBV6-6 and TRBJ1-2, with 9 bases identical to TRBD1. The CDR3 consists of 17 residues. Trimming cost V 3 bases and J 8 bases; bases outside gene matches: 16. Germline V CDR1 and CDR2: MNHNY, SVGAGI (reference sequence). CDR3 in amino acids: CASSYRRTGEAYHGYTF. The CDR3 nucleotides read TGTGCCAGCAGTTATCGTCGGACAGGGGAGGCATATCACGGCTACACCTTC.

This clonotype was detected ten times or more. This chain connects TRBV7-2 to TRBJ2-7, with D unclear. V dropped 1 base and J dropped 4 bases, with 11 bases sitting between them. This CDR3 has 14 residues. Germline loops: CDR1 SGHTA, CDR2 FQGNSA. CDR3 sequence: CASSLDLDRYEQYV. CDR3 bases: TGTGCCAGCAGCTTAGATTTAGACCGGTACGAGCAGTACGTC.

The V call is TRBV11-2, the J call TRBJ2-3, with 10 bases identical to TRBD1. V dropped 1 base and J dropped 4; count of bases not matched to a gene: 11. Germline CDR1 and CDR2: SGHAT and FQNNGV. There are 18 residues in the CDR3. DNA of the CDR3: TGTGCCAGCAGCTTAGGCTCCCTGAGGGACAGGGGCCCAGATACGCAGTATTTT. It specifies CASSLGSLRDRGPDTQYF.

V and J are TRBV7-6 and TRBJ2-2, with 10 bases fitting TRBD1. The germline V gene has CDR1 SGHVS and CDR2 FNYEAQ. Unmatched junction bases numbered 15, after V lost 7 bases and J lost 7 bases. The CDR3 runs 17 residues. The CDR3 spells CASNIPPRQGAIGELFF. The CDR3 DNA follows: TGTGCCAGCAACATTCCTCCCAGACAGGGGGCAATCGGGGAGCTGTTTTTT.

The chain carries TRBV4-2 and TRBJ1-6, with a possible D match to TRBD1 (6 bases). Per the germline V gene, CDR1 is LGHNA and CDR2 is YNFKEQ. The CDR3 extends over 14 amino acids. The V end was cut by 0 bases, the J end by 10 bases, with 10 bases between. Here the CDR3 reads CASSQDQGWSPLHF. The CDR3 bases are TGTGCCAGCAGCCAAGATCAGGGGTGGTCACCCCTCCACTTT.

This clonotype was recorded a few times. V and J are TRBV7-9 and TRBJ2-7; D gene uncertain. The CDR3 sequence is 13 residues long. The germline V gene has CDR1 SEHNR and CDR2 FQNEAQ (reference sequence). V was clipped by 6 bases and J by 3 bases, with 12 bases between them. CDR3 amino acids: CASSSRTNYEQYF. The DNA of the CDR3 is TGTGCCAGCAGTTCCCGGACGAACTACGAGCAGTACTTC.

This clonotype showed up many times. The chain has TRBV7-2 and TRBJ2-3, with 8 nucleotides matching TRBD2. The germline gives CDR1 SGHTA, CDR2 FQGNSA. The ends lost 0 bases at V and 10 bases at J; junction bases unmatched: 6. The CDR3 runs to 14 residues. The CDR3 DNA sequence: TGTGCCAGCAGCTTAGCGAGAGCGGGAGCAGCGCAGTATTTT. This encodes CASSLARAGAAQYF.

V gene TRBV11-1 combines with J gene TRBJ2-1, with 7 bases aligning to TRBD1. This CDR3 region has 13 residues. The germline V gene encodes CDR1 SGHAT and CDR2 FQDESV (reference sequence). V lost 3 bases, J lost 8 bases, and 4 bases stayed unmatched. In DNA form, the CDR3 reads TGTGCCAGCAGCTTCATAAGGGGGCATGAGCAGTTCTTC. It specifies CASSFIRGHEQFF.

The sample holds many counts of this clonotype. The V and J genes are TRBV7-2 and TRBJ2-7; 8 positions agree with TRBD2. CDR3 length: 14 residues. Germline V lookup: CDR1 SGHTA, CDR2 FQGNSA. J gave up 4 bases and V 2 bases, and 4 bases lay outside the gene matches. The CDR3 sequence: CASSLSGGAYEQYV. The CDR3 DNA follows: TGTGCCAGCAGCTTATCGGGGGGGGCTTACGAGCAGTACGTC.

The chain links TRBV7-2 to TRBJ2-5, with no clear D. The CDR3 covers 14 residues. V was trimmed by 3 bases and J by 2 bases, leaving 10 bases between them. The germline CDR1 and CDR2 sequences are SGHTA and FQGNSA. The CDR3, as DNA: TGTGCCAGCAGCTTCCAATATGGGCAAGAGACCCAGTACTTC. Protein product: CASSFQYGQETQYF.

This clonotype was seen more than once but under ten times. V gene TRBV29-1 combines with J gene TRBJ2-1, with 8 bases that match TRBD1. CDR1 is SQVTM and CDR2 is ANQGSEA in the germline V gene. CDR3 length equals 13 residues. V trimming: 6 bases; J trimming: 3 bases; junction bases outside the gene matches: 4. CDR3 sequence reads: CSVGQGSYNEQFF. For the CDR3, the DNA is TGCAGCGTCGGACAGGGAAGCTACAATGAGCAGTTCTTC.

V usage is TRBV15 and J usage is TRBJ2-1; 10 bases map to TRBD2. There are 15 residues in the CDR3. CDR1 and CDR2 from the germline V gene are LNHNV and YYDKDF (reference sequence). V was clipped by 1 base and J by 6 bases; unmatched bases: 3. CDR3 sequence: CATSRVTSGVNEQFF. DNA for the CDR3: TGTGCCACCAGCAGAGTTACTAGCGGGGTCAATGAGCAGTTCTTC.

V gene TRBV7-2 combines with J gene TRBJ2-3; a weak D match, TRBD2 (7 bases). This CDR3 spans 14 amino acids. Trimming took 5 bases from V and 11 from J, leaving 20 bases between them. Germline V gene lookup returns CDR1 SGHTA and CDR2 FQGNSA. The CDR3 nucleotides read TGTGCCAGCAGCCCCCAGGGAGGGGGGGCAGGGCAGTATTTT. It is translated as CASSPQGGGAGQYF.

The chain couples TRBV25-1 to TRBJ1-2, with TRBD1 as a possible D gene (6 bases). This CDR3 region has 14 residues. CDR1 is MGHDK, CDR2 SYGVNS, per germline. With 7 bases removed from V and 4 bases from J, the gap between germline ends came to 16 bases. Here the CDR3 DNA reads TGTGCCAGCACCCAGGGGTCGGGAGGCTATGGCTACACCTTC. This gives the protein CASTQGSGGYGYTF.

V gene TRBV11-1 combines with J gene TRBJ2-2; D possibly corresponds to TRBD2 (5 bases). The CDR3 has 14 residues. V lost 3 bases to trimming and J lost 7 bases, with 12 bases between them. Germline loops: CDR1 SGHAT, CDR2 FQDESV (reference sequence). The CDR3 loop reads CASSFGLENGELFF. CDR3 sequence (DNA): TGTGCCAGCAGCTTCGGACTGGAGAACGGGGAGCTGTTTTTT.

The sample holds a few counts of this clonotype. Here the CDR3 reads CASSVTGTSFPSGANVLTF. The CDR3 DNA follows: TGTGCCAGCAGCGTAACCGGGACTAGCTTCCCCTCTGGGGCCAACGTCCTGACTTTC. This chain links TRBV7-6 with TRBJ2-6, with 9 positions matching TRBD2. This CDR3 is built from 19 residues. Trimming removed 5 bases from V and 0 bases from J; junction bases left unmatched: 11. Germline CDR1 SGHVS, CDR2 FNYEAQ.

The V and J genes are TRBV20-1 and TRBJ2-7, with a possible D match to TRBD1 (6 bases). The CDR3 consists of 16 residues. The V end was cut by 0 bases, the J end by 1 base, with 16 bases between. CDR1 is DFQATT and CDR2 is SNEGSKA in the germline V gene (reference sequence). DNA for the CDR3: TGCAGTGCTAGAGATCACAGGGAACAAGAGTCCTACGAGCAGTACTTC. Its translation is CSARDHREQESYEQYF.

The chain recombines TRBV7-3 with TRBJ1-1; unclear D gene. The CDR3 totals 15 residues. Trimming removed 0 bases from V and 0 bases from J, with 8 bases in between. The V gene's germline CDR1 is SGHTA and CDR2 FQGTGA. The CDR3 loop is CASSLTHGMNTEAFF. The CDR3 nucleotides are TGTGCCAGCAGCTTAACGCACGGGATGAACACTGAAGCTTTCTTT.

This clonotype appeared a few times. The chain is built from TRBV6-2 or TRBV6-3 and TRBJ1-4; D remains unclear. The CDR3 sequence is 13 residues long. From germline, CDR1 is MNHEY and CDR2 SVGEGT. Trimming removed 8 bases from V and 1 base from J, with 8 bases in between. CDR3 in amino acids: CASLKGTNEKLFF. The DNA for the CDR3 is TGTGCCAGCCTCAAGGGAACTAATGAAAAACTGTTTTTT.

This CDR3 reads CASSLRGRREQYF. The CDR3 region has the DNA TGTGCCAGCAGTTTACGTGGGAGAAGGGAGCAGTACTTC. The chain couples TRBV27 to TRBJ2-7; D is possibly TRBD2 (5 bases). Germline CDR1 and CDR2: MNHEY and SMNVEV (reference sequence). V dropped 2 bases and J dropped 7 bases, with 12 bases sitting between them. This CDR3 comprises 13 residues.

The chain recombines TRBV24-1 with TRBJ2-1; D is possibly TRBD2 (6 bases). Germline CDR1 is KGHDR and CDR2 is SFDVKD. V gave up 4 bases and J gave up 9 bases, with 12 bases separating them. The CDR3 extends over 13 amino acids. The CDR3 sequence is CATSELLAGEQFF. The CDR3 DNA sequence: TGTGCCACCAGTGAGCTACTAGCTGGTGAGCAGTTCTTC.

This clonotype was counted between two and nine times. V is TRBV6-5 and J is TRBJ1-1; D gene unclear. This CDR3 is built from 13 residues. Trimming left V 7 bases short and J 4 bases short, with 13 bases between. Germline V CDR1 and CDR2: MNHEY, SVGAGI. The CDR3 is CASKPLVATEAFF. CDR3 DNA: TGTGCCAGCAAGCCCCTGGTAGCCACTGAAGCTTTCTTT.

Worth noting for this clonotype: An end of the junction differs from the germline gene, which may be a read error. V and J are TRBV24-1 and TRBJ2-1; possibly TRBD1 for D (5 bases). CDR3 length: 14 amino acids. Germline V gene data show CDR1 as KGHDR and CDR2 as SFDVKD. Here the CDR3 DNA reads TGTGCCACCAGTGATTCCCTTGCAGGGAATGAAAGGATCTTC. Translation gives CATSDSLAGNERIF.

This clonotype was picked up a small number of times. The rearrangement uses TRBV12-3 or TRBV12-4 and TRBJ2-1; TRBD1 might be the D (6 bases). Trimming shortened V by 8 bases and J by 4 bases, and 9 bases separated the two germline ends. CDR3 length equals 12 residues. CDR3 in amino acids: CASLQGYNEQFF. The CDR3, as DNA: TGTGCCAGCCTACAGGGTTACAATGAGCAGTTCTTC.